The clone carrying this T cell receptor (beta chain) was detected a few times. Its target is unknown. The data derive from a study of T-cell reconstitution after alpha-beta-depleted transplantation in children. V was shortened by 7 bases and J by 0 bases, with 7 bases between the two germline ends. Germline assignment: CDR1 WNHNN and CDR2 SYGVQD (reference sequence). The CDR3 contains 13 residues. Researchers prepared the TCRbeta library using unique molecular identifiers, the study reports. TCRdb analysed the PCR reads with MiXCR anew, one entry per CDR3 protein. The sample yields about 77,000 distinct CDR3 sequences, approximately 18% seen once. Study results and limitations: As was reported, about two months after transplant, alpha-beta T cells came from several hundred expanded graft clones.

The sample consisted of PBMCs, mostly from graft donor cells, taken 360 days after TCRalphabeta/CD19-depleted stem cell transplant. The V and J genes are TRBV10-1 and TRBJ2-1; D is unclear. This receptor was taken from a male patient aged 2-9 years who had a stem cell transplant for acute lymphoblastic leukemia, so the T cells may come from the graft donor. CDR3 sequence (DNA): TGCGCCAGCAAGTTATACTCCTACAATGAGCAGTTCTTC. The encoded protein is CASKLYSYNEQFF.